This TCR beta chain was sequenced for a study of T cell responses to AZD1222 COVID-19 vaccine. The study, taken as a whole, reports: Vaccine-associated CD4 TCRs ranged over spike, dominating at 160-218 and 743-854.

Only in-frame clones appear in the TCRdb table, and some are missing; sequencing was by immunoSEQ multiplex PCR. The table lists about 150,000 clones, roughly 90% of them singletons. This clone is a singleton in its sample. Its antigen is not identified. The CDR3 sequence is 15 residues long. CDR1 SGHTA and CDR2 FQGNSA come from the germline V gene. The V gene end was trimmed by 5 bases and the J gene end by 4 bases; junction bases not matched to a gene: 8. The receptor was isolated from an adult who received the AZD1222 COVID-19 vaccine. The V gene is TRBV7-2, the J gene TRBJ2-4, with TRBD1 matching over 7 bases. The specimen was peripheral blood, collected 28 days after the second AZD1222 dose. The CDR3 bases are TGTGCCAGCAGCAATACCGGGACAGTGAAAAACATTCAGTACTTC. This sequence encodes CASSNTGTVKNIQYF.